This T cell receptor (beta chain) was captured by sequencing in a study of shared clonotypes between healthy human individuals. About the study: Serving as donors were a couple of women and three men, whose ages spanned 18 to 49. Used for every donor were three CD4 naive, three CD4 memory, two CD8 naive and one CD8 memory plate.

Assay execution proceeded at the deep level. Profiled with immunoSEQ multiplex PCR; TCRdb holds only in-frame clones, not every one. The table includes around 1.6 million clones, roughly 98% detected once. The CDR3 totals 14 residues. Germline CDR1 and CDR2: LNHDA and SQIVND (reference sequence). V gave up 3 bases and J gave up 2 bases, with 10 bases separating them. Adult donors, all healthy and HIV-negative, had no recent acute infections or vaccinations. The rearrangement uses TRBV19 and TRBJ2-5, with D possibly matching TRBD1 (5 bases). The clonotype originates from a man aged 25 to 45 in good health. Source material: naive CD4+ T cells sorted from blood. This sample's subset: CD45RA+ positively selected. In DNA, the CDR3 is TGTGCCAGTAGTATTCGGACAAGACAAGAGACCCAGTACTTC. Protein product: CASSIRTRQETQYF.